These 15 T cell receptor beta chains were sequenced from one sample in a study of blood T cell repertoires in COVID-19 (dated by TCRdb to 2019 to 2021). Library preparation employed the immunoSEQ multiplex PCR assay. What TCRdb holds here is the immuneACCESS table cut down to in-frame rearrangements. Part of the clones is not present; checked against another copy, under half of the missing clones reflect an unresolved V gene, and the others are unexplained. This sample comprises roughly 220,000 clones, roughly 89% of them detected only once. About 14% of the sample comes from the top ten. Sequencing was performed on PBMCs or T cells enriched from blood (not recorded which). These receptors all stem from a man aged 25 to 45 who had been exposed to COVID-19.

The chain combines TRBV21-1 with TRBJ1-2; the D call of TRBD1 is as the table states it, not checked on the DNA. TRBV21-1 is noted as a pseudogene. CDR3 length: 11 residues. CDR3 residues: CASRTGKGYTF. The CDR3 nucleotides read TGTGCCAGCAGGACAGGGAAAGGCTACACCTTC.

The chain is built from TRBV10-3 and TRBJ2-7; 7 bases align to TRBD1. Germline CDR1 ENHRY, CDR2 SYGVKD. V lost 6 bases, J lost 3 bases, and 5 bases stayed unmatched. CDR3 length: 13 residues. The DNA of the CDR3 is TGTGCCATCAGCCTAGGACAGGACTACGAGCAGTACTTC. Translated, it gives CAISLGQDYEQYF.

A remark on this clone: Other DNA sequences in this specimen translate into the identical CDR3. The chain uses TRBV5-1 and TRBJ2-7; D gene uncertain. Trimming stripped 3 bases from V and 4 bases from J, with 5 bases between. The CDR3 is 11 residues long. The germline V gene has CDR1 SGHRS and CDR2 YFSETQ. The CDR3 DNA follows: TGCGCCAGCAGCTCCAGTTACGAGCAGTACTTC. Encoded protein: CASSSSYEQYF.

The rearrangement joins TRBV19 to TRBJ2-7; 10 nucleotides align to TRBD2. CDR1 and CDR2 from the germline V gene are LNHDA and SQIVND (reference sequence). V lost 9 bases and J lost 5; bases outside the gene matches: 16. CDR3 length equals 16 residues. The CDR3 nucleotides read TGTGCCAGCGCCCGAGATGCTAGCGGGGGTTCACACGAGCAGTACTTC. Amino acid sequence: CASARDASGGSHEQYF.

This rearrangement joins TRBV6-1 to TRBJ1-2; no reliable D call. V dropped 1 base and J dropped 4 bases, with 10 bases sitting between them. This CDR3 is built from 14 residues. Germline V CDR1 and CDR2: MNHNS, SASEGT. CDR3 bases: TGTGCCAGCAGTGAAGGGCAGAGGATCTATGGCTACACCTTC. Its protein is CASSEGQRIYGYTF.

The chain carries TRBV19 and TRBJ1-1, with a possible D match to TRBD1 (5 bases). The CDR3 runs to 15 residues. CDR1 is LNHDA and CDR2 is SQIVND in the germline V gene (reference sequence). V was trimmed by 4 bases and J by 0 bases, leaving 12 bases between them. CDR3 sequence (DNA): TGTGCCAGTAGTACTCGCAGGGTGATGAACACTGAAGCTTTCTTT. As protein: CASSTRRVMNTEAFF.

The chain links TRBV30 to TRBJ2-3, with D uncertain. The CDR3 covers 14 residues. The germline V gene has CDR1 GTSNPN and CDR2 SVGIG (reference sequence). V was trimmed by 7 bases and J by 3 bases, leaving 17 bases between them. Here the CDR3 DNA reads TGTGCCTTAGGTCGGTCAGGTCGGACAGATACGCAGTATTTT. It encodes CALGRSGRTDTQYF.

The chain employs TRBV7-9 and TRBJ1-4, with D possibly matching TRBD1 (6 bases). The CDR3 length is 15 residues. CDR1 is SEHNR and CDR2 is FQNEAQ in the germline V gene (reference sequence). Deletions cut 1 base from V and 5 bases from J, with 11 bases between. CDR3: CASSLGTELNEKLFF. The CDR3 nucleotides read TGTGCCAGCAGCTTAGGGACAGAACTGAATGAAAAACTGTTTTTT. Full variable domain (remainder filled in from reference TRBV7-9 and TRBJ1-4): DTGVSQNPRHKITKRGQNVTFRCDPISEHNRLYWYRQTLGQGPEFLTYFQNEAQLEKSRLLSDRFSAERPKGSFSTLEIQRTEQGDSAMYLCASSLGTELNEKLFFGSGTQLSVL.

Remarks on this clone: The junction differs from germline at one of its ends, possibly a read error. This chain connects TRBV7-2 to TRBJ2-1, with D possibly TRBD2 on 6 matching bases. The CDR3 runs 14 residues. Germline CDR1 reads SGHTA; CDR2 reads FQGNSA. The CDR3 loop is CASRLGEARNEQFF. The CDR3 nucleotides read TGTGCCAGCAGATTAGGGGAGGCACGCAATGAGCAGTTCTTC.

The chain uses TRBV5-1 and TRBJ2-3; D gene uncertain. Germline CDR1 reads SGHRS; CDR2 reads YFSETQ. Trimming cost V 4 bases and J 2 bases, with 11 bases left between them. This CDR3 has 14 residues. The CDR3 sequence is CASSTTVFTDTQYF. The CDR3 DNA follows: TGCGCCAGCAGCACCACGGTCTTCACAGATACGCAGTATTTT.

V is TRBV4-3 and J is TRBJ1-2, with D unresolved. Trimming pared 0 bases from V and 3 bases from J, leaving 14 bases between. The CDR3 runs to 16 residues. The germline CDR1 and CDR2 sequences are LGHNA and YSLEER. The CDR3 nucleotides are TGCGCCAGCAGCCAAGATATGGCGGACTCCTACTATGGCTACACCTTC. This sequence encodes CASSQDMADSYYGYTF.

The chain combines TRBV19 with TRBJ1-3, with 7 bases that match TRBD1. Losses at the gene ends were 3 bases for V and 3 bases for J; bases not matched to a gene: 17. Per germline, CDR1 LNHDA and CDR2 SQIVND (reference sequence). CDR3 length: 19 amino acids. The CDR3: CASSIGMQHKGASGNTIYF. CDR3 nucleotide sequence: TGTGCCAGTAGTATTGGAATGCAACATAAGGGGGCGAGTGGAAACACCATATATTTT.

The chain uses TRBV6-1 and TRBJ2-4; 7 bases are a match to TRBD2. Germline-derived CDR1 and CDR2 are MNHNS and SASEGT. The CDR3 loop spans 14 amino acids. J was trimmed by 9 bases and V by 2 bases; bases with no gene match: 7. As DNA, the CDR3 is TGTGCCAGCAGTGAACGGGCGGGGGAGGGCATTCAGTACTTC. Its translation is CASSERAGEGIQYF.

V and J are TRBV9 and TRBJ1-3; the D gene is possibly TRBD1 (6 bases). Looked up from germline, CDR1 is SGDLS and CDR2 is YYNGEE. Trimming removed 4 bases from V and 8 bases from J, with 13 bases in between. CDR3 length equals 13 residues. In DNA form, the CDR3 reads TGTGCCAGCAGCTTGGGGGGGCGCGACACCATATATTTT. Protein sequence: CASSLGGRDTIYF.

The rearrangement joins TRBV19 to TRBJ1-4; D not certain. The length of the CDR3 is 16 residues. Per the germline V gene, CDR1 is LNHDA and CDR2 is SQIVND (reference sequence). The germline V and J ends were trimmed by 6 bases and 0 bases, with 14 bases remaining between them. CDR3 DNA: TGTGCCAGTAGAAATGAGGTCGGGGCAACTAATGAAAAACTGTTTTTT. It encodes CASRNEVGATNEKLFF.